A single sample is the source of the 16 T cell receptor beta chains below, sequenced in a study of shared clonotypes between healthy human individuals. Clones were read by immunoSEQ multiplex PCR, and TCRdb kept only the in-frame ones, dropping some. In the table there are millions of clones, about 92% of which are singletons. Sequencing was performed on naive CD4+ T cells sorted from blood. The subset denotes: CD45RA+ positively selected. These receptors were collected from a man younger than 35 in good health.

This clone appeared once. The chain has TRBV11-2 and TRBJ2-3; D not resolved. The V end was cut by 4 bases, the J end by 4 bases, with 9 bases between. The CDR3 is 13 amino acids. Germline loops: CDR1 SGHAT, CDR2 FQNNGV. The CDR3 DNA reads as TGTGCCAGCAGCTCCAAAACACCAGATACGCAGTATTTT. Protein sequence: CASSSKTPDTQYF.

This chain uses TRBV19 with TRBJ2-3; tentatively, D is TRBD1 (6 bases). V lost 3 bases, J lost 3 bases, and 13 bases lay in between. The CDR3 is 15 amino acids. Germline V lookup: CDR1 LNHDA, CDR2 SQIVND (reference sequence). The CDR3 protein is CASSIQGKGTDTQYF. For the CDR3, the DNA is TGTGCCAGTAGTATCCAGGGGAAGGGGACAGATACGCAGTATTTT.

The chain couples TRBV4-1 to TRBJ1-3; maybe TRBD1 (6 bases). Between the trimmed V and J ends, which lost 2 bases and 8 bases, there was a span of 16 bases. CDR1 is MGHRA, CDR2 YSYEKL, per germline. The CDR3 sequence is 15 residues long. The CDR3 spells CASSQLAPQGHTIYF. CDR3 bases: TGCGCCAGCAGCCAACTAGCCCCACAGGGACACACCATATATTTT.

This clone was recorded once. This chain joins TRBV9 and TRBJ1-6, with D maybe TRBD1 (5 bases). The CDR3 spans 12 residues. Germline loops: CDR1 SGDLS, CDR2 YYNGEE. The germline V and J ends were trimmed by 7 bases and 8 bases, with 10 bases remaining between them. The DNA for the CDR3 is TGTGCCAGCGGGGCGGGCGATTCACCCCTCCACTTT. Amino acid sequence: CASGAGDSPLHF.

This chain uses TRBV6-1 with TRBJ2-1; D could derive from TRBD1 or TRBD2 (5 bases each). This CDR3 region has 13 residues. Germline values: CDR1 MNHNS, CDR2 SASEGT. V was shortened by 6 bases and J by 6 bases, with 12 bases between the two germline ends. CDR3 DNA sequence: TGTGCCAGCAGGGGGGTCAACCCCAATGAGCAGTTCTTC. It translates to CASRGVNPNEQFF.

Remarks on this clone: Other DNA sequences in this specimen translate into the identical CDR3. V and J are TRBV7-2 and TRBJ1-2; D not certain. The CDR3 has 13 residues. Looked up from germline, CDR1 is SGHTA and CDR2 is FQGNSA. V lost 5 bases and J 2 bases, leaving 9 bases between the germline ends. The CDR3 protein is CASSAGQNYGYTF. The CDR3 region has the DNA TGTGCCAGCAGCGCCGGGCAAAACTATGGCTACACCTTC.

The V gene is TRBV7-8, the J gene TRBJ1-6; TRBD1 might be the D (5 bases). Germline lookup yields CDR1 SGHVS and CDR2 FQNEAQ. The CDR3 runs 15 residues. V was trimmed by 5 bases and J by 1 base, leaving 9 bases between them. The CDR3 coding sequence is TGTGCCAGCAGCCTCCGACAGTCCTATAATTCACCCCTCCACTTT. It yields the protein CASSLRQSYNSPLHF.

This clone is a singleton in its sample. The genes are TRBV5-1 and TRBJ2-5; TRBD2 might be the D (6 bases). V dropped 6 bases and J dropped 3 bases, with 15 bases sitting between them. Germline V gene sequence: CDR1 SGHRS, CDR2 YFSETQ. The CDR3 has 14 amino acids. CDR3 region: CASTLGGLKETQYF. The CDR3 bases are TGCGCCAGCACCTTAGGTGGACTAAAAGAGACCCAGTACTTC.

V and J are TRBV18 and TRBJ1-4; perhaps TRBD1 as D (5 bases). Germline loops: CDR1 KGHSH, CDR2 LQKENI. Trimming removed 6 bases at V and 7 bases at J, with 12 bases between. The CDR3 has 13 amino acids. CDR3: CASSEGIREKLFF. CDR3 DNA sequence: TGTGCCAGCTCCGAGGGGATCCGTGAAAAACTGTTTTTT.

The CDR3 spells CASSLVRGGREQYF. Written as DNA, the CDR3 is TGTGCCAGCAGCTTAGTAAGGGGAGGGAGGGAGCAGTACTTC. V usage is TRBV11-2 and J usage is TRBJ2-5; 7 bases agree with TRBD2. Looked up from germline, CDR1 is SGHAT and CDR2 is FQNNGV. V lost 1 base to trimming and J lost 11 bases; unmatched junction nucleotides: 10. CDR3 length equals 14 residues.

The chain is built from TRBV5-4 and TRBJ2-3; weak D call: TRBD2 (5 bases). Germline lookup yields CDR1 SGHNT and CDR2 YYREEE (reference sequence). V was cut by 4 bases and J by 2 bases, with 11 bases left in between. CDR3 length: 14 residues. As DNA, the CDR3 is TGTGCCAGCAGCACCCCCCGGGACACAGATACGCAGTATTTT. Amino acid sequence: CASSTPRDTDTQYF.

The chain is built from TRBV11-3 and TRBJ2-7; D not certain. The CDR3 has 12 residues. The germline CDR1 and CDR2 sequences are SGHNT and YENEEA. V was trimmed by 5 bases and J by 2 bases, leaving 7 bases between them. CDR3 in DNA: TGTGCCAGCAGCCGAGGCCCCTACGAGCAGTACTTC. This encodes CASSRGPYEQYF. Supplemented by reference TRBV11-3 and TRBJ2-7, the full variable domain reads EAGVVQSPRYKIIEKKQPVAFWCNPISGHNTLYWYLQNLGQGPELLIRYENEEAVDDSQLPKDRFSAERLKGVDSTLKIQPAELGDSAVYLCASSRGPYEQYFGPGTRLTVT.

This clone was counted a few times. The CDR3 nucleotides are TGTGCCTGGAGTGCTGGGGGCTACAATCAGCCCCAGCATTTT. It translates to CAWSAGGYNQPQHF. The rearrangement uses TRBV30 and TRBJ1-5; D might be TRBD1 (6 bases). V was shortened by 1 base and J by 3 bases, with 10 bases between the two germline ends. Germline CDR1 reads GTSNPN; CDR2 reads SVGIG (reference sequence). The CDR3 is 14 amino acids.

This clone showed up just once. The genes are TRBV7-9 and TRBJ2-7; no reliable D call. Germline CDR1 SEHNR, CDR2 FQNEAQ (reference sequence). The CDR3 has 15 residues. The germline V and J ends were trimmed by 5 bases and 4 bases, with 18 bases remaining between them. DNA for the CDR3: TGTGCCAGCAGCCCCCAGGCTGGTATGGCATACGAGCAGTACTTC. It is translated as CASSPQAGMAYEQYF.

In nucleotides, the CDR3 is TGTGCCGCAGCACTTCGACCCTCTCCCTACGAGCAGTACTTC. Residues: CAAALRPSPYEQYF. The rearrangement uses TRBV6-6 and TRBJ2-7; no firm D call. V was shortened by 11 bases and J by 2 bases, with 19 bases between the two germline ends. Germline lookup yields CDR1 MNHNY and CDR2 SVGAGI (reference sequence). This CDR3 is 14 amino acids long.

This clone was found once. The V and J genes are TRBV30 and TRBJ2-5; unclear D gene. The CDR3 totals 13 residues. V was cut by 3 bases and J by 2 bases, with 10 bases left in between. In germline, CDR1 is GTSNPN, CDR2 SVGIG (reference sequence). Here the CDR3 DNA reads TGTGCCTGGAGGACCGAGTCTCAAGAGACCCAGTACTTC. Its translation: CAWRTESQETQYF.